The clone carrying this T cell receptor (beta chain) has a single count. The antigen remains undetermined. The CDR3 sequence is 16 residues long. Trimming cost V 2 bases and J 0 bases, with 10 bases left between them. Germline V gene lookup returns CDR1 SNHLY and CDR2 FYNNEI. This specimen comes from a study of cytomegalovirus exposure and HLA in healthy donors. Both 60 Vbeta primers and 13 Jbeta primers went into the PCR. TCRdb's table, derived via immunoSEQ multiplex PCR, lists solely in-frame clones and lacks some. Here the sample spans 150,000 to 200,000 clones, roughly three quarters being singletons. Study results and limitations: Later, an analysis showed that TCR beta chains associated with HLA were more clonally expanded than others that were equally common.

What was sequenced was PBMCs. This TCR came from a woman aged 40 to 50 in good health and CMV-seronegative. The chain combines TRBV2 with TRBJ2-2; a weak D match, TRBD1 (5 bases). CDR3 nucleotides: TGTGCCAGCAGTGAACCAGGGTTATCGAACACCGGGGAGCTGTTTTTT. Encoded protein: CASSEPGLSNTGELFF.